Here is one TCR beta chain with its context. These data come from a study of T cells in Graves' hyperthyroidism and ophthalmopathy. This CDR3 has 15 amino acids. The V gene's germline CDR1 is LGHNA and CDR2 YSLEER. The J segment lost 4 bases and the V segment lost 1 base, leaving 4 bases of the junction unmatched. The CDR3 regions of TCR beta were amplified from RNA transcripts. TCR CDR3 underwent first-round RT-PCR with the HTBI primer set. TCRdb passed the multiplex PCR reads through MiXCR, listing each CDR3 protein once. Among 640,000 or so distinct CDR3 sequences, under 15% were seen once, and the ten largest hold 3.5% to 4.5%.

This TCR derives from a woman aged 35 to 49 with Graves' ophthalmopathy. Sequenced sample: blood. This chain connects TRBV4-3 to TRBJ2-5, with 9 bases identical to TRBD2. The CDR3 DNA is TGCGCCAGCAGCCAAGGCCAGCGGGGGGCAGAGACCCAGTACTTC. It encodes CASSQGQRGAETQYF.